This TCR beta chain was obtained from a study of beta chain features in type 1 diabetes. Whole-study results and caveats: Shortening of TCRB CDR3s, moderate but significant, appeared in all four CD4+ subsets of Type 1 diabetes patients. The naive, central memory and Treg TCRB repertoires looked more alike in patients than they did in healthy donors. For type 1 diabetes patients, VDJ junctions showed fewer insertions and more deletions.

The CDR3 is 13 amino acids. The germline V and J ends were trimmed by 3 bases and 8 bases, with 13 bases remaining between them. Per the germline V gene, CDR1 is MGHDK and CDR2 is SYGVNS. This clone was counted ten times or more. Its antigen is unknown. Investigators reverse transcribed all isolated RNA, so they sequenced expressed TCRB transcripts. It was found that naive, central memory and regulatory T cell samples averaged about 3.57 million reads. The protocol was immunoSEQ multiplex PCR, while the TCRdb copy is restricted to in-frame clones and leaves out a portion. The table shows 250,000 or so clones, with 25% to 35% occurring only once.

The chain uses TRBV25-1 and TRBJ1-2, with D possibly TRBD1 on 5 matching bases. Input material: central memory CD4+ T cells from blood. This TCR was sampled from a man aged 30 to 45 in good health. The CDR3, as DNA: TGTGCCAGCAGTGACCCCGGGACGGTGGGCTACACCTTC. Translating gives CASSDPGTVGYTF.